This paragraph covers one T cell receptor (beta chain) sequence. CDR1 is DFQATT, CDR2 SNEGSKA, per germline (reference sequence). The CDR3 totals 11 residues. V was cut by 6 bases and J by 6 bases, with 9 bases left in between. The sample originates from a study of cytomegalovirus exposure and HLA in healthy donors. The PCR employed 60 Vbeta primers together with 13 Jbeta primers. Sequencing used immunoSEQ multiplex PCR; TCRdb keeps in-frame clones, though not all of them. The sample lists approximately 76,000 clones, 73% seen once, with about 16% in the top ten. Material: PBMCs. The chain uses TRBV20-1 and TRBJ2-1, with a tentative D call TRBD1 (6 bases). The sequence came from a woman aged 40 to 50 in good health and CMV-seropositive. CDR3 DNA sequence: TGCAGTGCGGACAGACTCAATGAGCAGTTCTTC. Translation: CSADRLNEQFF.